The subject of this entry is one T cell receptor (beta chain). CDR3 length: 16 amino acids. J was trimmed by 4 bases and V by 7 bases; bases with no gene match: 10. Germline lookup yields CDR1 SGHRS and CDR2 YFSETQ. This entry comes from a study of T-cell reconstitution after alpha-beta-depleted transplantation in children. For TCRbeta, the library was prepared with unique molecular identifiers. TCRdb re-analysed the PCR reads in MiXCR, keeping a single row per CDR3 protein. This sample has approximately 350,000 distinct CDR3 sequences, with 10% found just once. This clonotype originated in a human donor who donated a stem cell graft to a child with acute lymphoblastic leukemia. The sample was PBMCs from the stem cell graft donor, taken from the stem cell graft. This chain joins TRBV5-1 and TRBJ2-3, with TRBD1 identical over 12 bases. CDR3 sequence: CASQKTGTGGADTQYF. In DNA, the CDR3 is TGCGCCAGCCAGAAAACCGGGACAGGGGGCGCAGATACGCAGTATTTT.